One sample yielded the 21 T cell receptor beta chains listed below, sequenced in a study of T cell responses to AZD1222 COVID-19 vaccine. Measured with immunoSEQ multiplex PCR; TCRdb has only the in-frame clones, and not every one. The profile shows 130,000 to 150,000 clones, under 95% of them singletons. The sequenced sample was peripheral blood, obtained on day 0 of AZD1222 vaccination. These receptors were collected from an adult in good health.

The rearrangement uses TRBV5-1 and TRBJ2-7, with 11 bases that match TRBD1. Germline loops: CDR1 SGHRS, CDR2 YFSETQ. The CDR3 contains 16 residues. The V segment lost 4 bases and the J segment 3 bases; nucleotides outside the gene matches: 9. This CDR3 is CASSNPEDRGRYEQYF. The CDR3 DNA follows: TGCGCCAGCAGCAACCCAGAGGACAGGGGGCGCTACGAGCAGTACTTC.

The rearrangement joins TRBV13 to TRBJ2-7, with D maybe TRBD1 (6 bases). The V end was cut by 6 bases, the J end by 4 bases, with 22 bases between. Germline CDR1 and CDR2: PRHDT and FYEKMQ (reference sequence). The CDR3 runs 16 residues. The CDR3 nucleotides read TGTGCCAGCAGTTTAACCGGGGCAGGGGCGATTTACGAGCAGTACTTC. It codes for CASSLTGAGAIYEQYF.

The chain employs TRBV28 and TRBJ1-2, with TRBD1 as a possible D gene (6 bases). Looked up from germline, CDR1 is MDHEN and CDR2 is SYDVKM. CDR3 length: 12 amino acids. Trimming took off 5 bases at V and 6 bases at J, with 10 bases between the two ends. The CDR3 nucleotides are TGTGCCAGCAGTCGCAGGGGAAATGGCTACACCTTC. This sequence encodes CASSRRGNGYTF.

The V gene is TRBV11-2, the J gene TRBJ1-2; TRBD1 agrees at 10 bases. The CDR3 spans 16 residues. CDR1 SGHAT and CDR2 FQNNGV come from the germline V gene. Trimming cost V 5 bases and J 8 bases; bases outside gene matches: 14. The CDR3 DNA is TGTGCCAGCAGCGCCCGCCCGACAGGGGGCGCGAGGGGCTACACCTTC. Amino acids: CASSARPTGGARGYTF.

The genes are TRBV6-2 or TRBV6-3 and TRBJ2-1; TRBD2 might be the D (6 bases). Trimming shortened V by 5 bases and J by 7 bases, and 9 bases separated the two germline ends. The CDR3 covers 12 residues. The germline V gene encodes CDR1 MNHEY and CDR2 SVGEGT. As DNA, the CDR3 is TGTGCCAGCAGTCCCGCGGGGAATGAGCAGTTCTTC. It translates to CASSPAGNEQFF.

The chain uses TRBV11-1 and TRBJ2-3; D is ambiguous. V lost 4 bases and J 0 bases, leaving 11 bases between the germline ends. Germline loops: CDR1 SGHAT, CDR2 FQDESV (reference sequence). The CDR3 covers 15 residues. The DNA of the CDR3 is TGTGCCAGCAGCTCACCACATCATAGCACAGATACGCAGTATTTT. It is translated as CASSSPHHSTDTQYF.

This clone was counted a single time. Other DNA sequences in the same sample also yield this CDR3. This rearrangement joins TRBV20-1 to TRBJ1-1; D uncertain. V shed 1 base and J shed 5 bases, with 5 bases lying between them. The CDR3 is 11 amino acids. Germline lookup yields CDR1 DFQATT and CDR2 SNEGSKA (reference sequence). The CDR3 loop is CSARGGTEAFF. The CDR3 coding sequence is TGCAGTGCTAGAGGAGGTACTGAAGCTTTCTTT.

The rearrangement uses TRBV28 and TRBJ2-2, with D perhaps TRBD1 (5 bases). The CDR3 covers 17 residues. V shed 4 bases and J shed 0 bases, with 15 bases lying between them. Germline V CDR1 and CDR2: MDHEN, SYDVKM. The CDR3 DNA reads TGTGCCAGCAGTTCGCCCCGACAGATTCCGAACACCGGGGAGCTGTTTTTT. This gives the protein CASSSPRQIPNTGELFF.

The chain recombines TRBV7-2 with TRBJ2-4; D gene ambiguous. The V gene lost 4 bases and the J gene lost 10 bases, with 14 bases spanning the gap. The length of the CDR3 is 13 residues. Germline V gene lookup returns CDR1 SGHTA and CDR2 FQGNSA. CDR3 in amino acids: CASSYPTSRIQYF. For the CDR3, the DNA is TGTGCCAGCAGCTACCCGACCTCCCGGATTCAGTACTTC.

The gene calls are TRBV5-4 and TRBJ2-7; D remains ambiguous. The V gene lost 3 bases and the J gene lost 2 bases, with 12 bases spanning the gap. CDR1 and CDR2 (germline): SGHNT, YYREEE (reference sequence). The length of the CDR3 is 14 residues. CDR3 coding DNA: TGTGCCAGCAGCTACGTGGGAAGGGCCTACGAGCAGTACTTC. Protein: CASSYVGRAYEQYF.

The chain is built from TRBV10-3 and TRBJ2-1, with TRBD1 matching 11 bases. Germline CDR1 reads ENHRY; CDR2 reads SYGVKD. V dropped 2 bases and J dropped 8; count of bases not matched to a gene: 8. The CDR3 length is 16 residues. DNA for the CDR3: TGTGCCATCAGTGAGCCCGGGACAGGGGGTCGGGATGAGCAGTTCTTC. Its protein product is CAISEPGTGGRDEQFF.

This clone has a handful of counts. The chain couples TRBV4-2 to TRBJ2-3; 7 bases fit TRBD2. Germline-derived CDR1 and CDR2 are LGHNA and YNFKEQ. V was clipped by 3 bases and J by 5 bases; unmatched bases: 11. The CDR3 extends over 16 amino acids. CDR3 sequence (DNA): TGTGCCAGCAGCCACCCTAGCGGAGTTGGGGGAGATACGCAGTATTTT. Translated, it gives CASSHPSGVGGDTQYF.

This chain uses TRBV4-2 with TRBJ2-5; D perhaps matches TRBD1 (5 bases). V lost 0 bases and J lost 1, with 21 bases in between. The CDR3 sequence is 19 residues long. Germline V gene sequence: CDR1 LGHNA, CDR2 YNFKEQ. The chain's CDR3 is CASSQELAGWGGPQETQYF. CDR3 bases: TGTGCCAGCAGCCAAGAATTGGCAGGTTGGGGCGGACCCCAAGAGACCCAGTACTTC.

This chain links TRBV7-7 with TRBJ2-5; 11 bases align to TRBD1. The CDR3 has 13 amino acids. The germline V gene encodes CDR1 SSHAT and CDR2 FNYEAQ (reference sequence). CDR3 sequence: CASGQGAAETQYF. For the CDR3, the DNA is TGTGCTAGCGGACAGGGGGCGGCGGAGACCCAGTACTTC.

This clone was recorded only once. The chain employs TRBV7-9 and TRBJ1-3, with 10 bases matching TRBD1. Trimming removed 5 bases from V and 2 bases from J; junction bases left unmatched: 9. Looked up from germline, CDR1 is SEHNR and CDR2 is FQNEAQ (reference sequence). This CDR3 has 17 residues. The CDR3 DNA reads TGTGCCAGCAGCCCAGGACAGGGGGGTTTAGCTGGAAACACCATATATTTT. Its protein is CASSPGQGGLAGNTIYF.

The chain links TRBV15 to TRBJ2-7; TRBD1 aligns across 11 bases. The CDR3 is made up of 16 amino acids. J lost 5 bases, V lost 5 bases, and 11 bases had no gene match. Germline CDR1 and CDR2: LNHNV and YYDKDF (reference sequence). The CDR3 nucleotides read TGTGCCACCAGCCCGGCAAGGGGACAGGGGGGTCACGAGCAGTACTTC. Translated, it gives CATSPARGQGGHEQYF.

V is TRBV5-4 and J is TRBJ2-2; 14 bases agree with TRBD2. J was trimmed by 7 bases and V by 4 bases; bases with no gene match: 6. The CDR3 loop spans 16 amino acids. From germline, CDR1 is SGHNT and CDR2 YYREEE (reference sequence). The CDR3 loop is CASSEGLAGVGGELFF. The CDR3 DNA is TGTGCCAGCAGCGAGGGACTAGCGGGAGTAGGCGGGGAGCTGTTTTTT.

The chain uses TRBV4-2 and TRBJ2-1; D unclear. Germline assignment: CDR1 LGHNA and CDR2 YNFKEQ. The CDR3 is made up of 15 amino acids. V lost 0 bases and J 0 bases, leaving 6 bases between the germline ends. CDR3: CASSQDVPSYNEQFF. In nucleotides, the CDR3 is TGTGCCAGCAGCCAAGATGTGCCCTCCTACAATGAGCAGTTCTTC.

The genes are TRBV6-1 and TRBJ2-3; D may be TRBD2 (5 bases). V was trimmed by 3 bases and J by 0 bases, leaving 10 bases between them. The CDR3 is made up of 15 amino acids. CDR1 and CDR2 from the germline V gene are MNHNS and SASEGT. The CDR3 here is CASSELASSTDTQYF. CDR3 in DNA: TGTGCCAGCAGTGAGCTAGCCTCTAGCACAGATACGCAGTATTTT.

This sequence joins TRBV27 and TRBJ1-5, with D possibly TRBD1 on 5 matching bases. V was trimmed by 6 bases and J by 7 bases, leaving 13 bases between them. Germline V gene sequence: CDR1 MNHEY, CDR2 SMNVEV (reference sequence). The CDR3 sequence is 13 residues long. This CDR3 reads CASRPTGDQPQHF. CDR3 sequence (DNA): TGTGCCAGCAGGCCCACGGGGGACCAGCCCCAGCATTTT.

The V and J genes are TRBV2 and TRBJ1-6; 9 bases line up with TRBD1. In germline, CDR1 is SNHLY, CDR2 FYNNEI. V gave up 6 bases and J gave up 10 bases; unmatched junction bases: 4. The CDR3 is 13 amino acids. CDR3 region: CASSDRGVSPLHF. DNA of the CDR3: TGTGCCAGCAGCGACAGGGGGGTCTCACCCCTCCACTTT.